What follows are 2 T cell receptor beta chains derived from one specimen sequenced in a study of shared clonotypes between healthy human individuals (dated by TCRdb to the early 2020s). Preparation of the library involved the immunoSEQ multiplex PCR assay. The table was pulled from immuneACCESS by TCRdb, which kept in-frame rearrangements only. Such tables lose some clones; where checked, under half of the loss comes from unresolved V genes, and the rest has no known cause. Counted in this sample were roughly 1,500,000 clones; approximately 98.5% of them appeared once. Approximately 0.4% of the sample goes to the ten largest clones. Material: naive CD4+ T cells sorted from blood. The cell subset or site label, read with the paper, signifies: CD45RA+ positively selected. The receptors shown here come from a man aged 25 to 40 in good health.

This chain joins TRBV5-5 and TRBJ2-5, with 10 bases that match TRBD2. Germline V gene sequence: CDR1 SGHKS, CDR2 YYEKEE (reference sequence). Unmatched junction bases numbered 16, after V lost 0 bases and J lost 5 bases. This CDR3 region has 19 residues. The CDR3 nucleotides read TGTGCCAGCAGCTTGGCCGAAATGGGACGCGGAGCGGGAGGGGAGACCCAGTACTTC. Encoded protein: CASSLAEMGRGAGGETQYF.

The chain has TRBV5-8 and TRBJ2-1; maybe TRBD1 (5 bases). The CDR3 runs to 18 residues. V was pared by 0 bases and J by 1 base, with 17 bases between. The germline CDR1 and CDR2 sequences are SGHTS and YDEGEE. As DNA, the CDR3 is TGTGCCAGCAGCTTGGCGAGAACAGGCCGACGATCCTACAATGAGCAGTTCTTC. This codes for CASSLARTGRRSYNEQFF.